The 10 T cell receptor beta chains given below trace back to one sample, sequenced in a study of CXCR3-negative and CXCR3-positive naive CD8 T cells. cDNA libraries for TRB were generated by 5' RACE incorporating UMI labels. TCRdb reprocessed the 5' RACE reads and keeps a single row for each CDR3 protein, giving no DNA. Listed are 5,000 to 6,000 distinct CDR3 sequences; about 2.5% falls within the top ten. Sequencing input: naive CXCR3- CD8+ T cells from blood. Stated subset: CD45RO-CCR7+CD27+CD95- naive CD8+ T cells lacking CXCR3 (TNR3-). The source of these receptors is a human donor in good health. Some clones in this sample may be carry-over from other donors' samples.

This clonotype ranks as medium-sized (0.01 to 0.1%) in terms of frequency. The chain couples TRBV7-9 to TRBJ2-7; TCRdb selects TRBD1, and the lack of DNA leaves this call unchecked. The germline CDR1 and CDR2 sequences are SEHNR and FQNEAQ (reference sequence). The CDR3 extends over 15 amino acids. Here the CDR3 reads CASSHRDRGRYEQYF.

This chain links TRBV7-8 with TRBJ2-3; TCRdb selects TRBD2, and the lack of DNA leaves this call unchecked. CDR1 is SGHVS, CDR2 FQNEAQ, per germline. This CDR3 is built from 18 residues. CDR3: CASSLRLAGGPSTDTQYF.

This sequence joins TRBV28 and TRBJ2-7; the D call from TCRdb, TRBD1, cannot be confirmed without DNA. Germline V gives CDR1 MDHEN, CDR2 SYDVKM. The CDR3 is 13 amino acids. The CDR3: CASRLGQPYEQYF.

The CDR3 loop reads CSARAGGPTNEKLFF. This chain joins TRBV20-1 and TRBJ1-4; as DNA is missing, the TRBD1 call by TCRdb cannot be tested. The germline CDR1 and CDR2 sequences are DFQATT and SNEGSKA (reference sequence). The CDR3 loop spans 15 amino acids.

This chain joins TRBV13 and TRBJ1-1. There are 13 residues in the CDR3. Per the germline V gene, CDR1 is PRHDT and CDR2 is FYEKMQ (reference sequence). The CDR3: CASSLVLGTEAFF.

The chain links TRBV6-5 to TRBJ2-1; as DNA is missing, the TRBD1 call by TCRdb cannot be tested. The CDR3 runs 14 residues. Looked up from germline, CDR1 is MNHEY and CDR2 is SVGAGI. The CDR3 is CASSYSSGDHEQFF.

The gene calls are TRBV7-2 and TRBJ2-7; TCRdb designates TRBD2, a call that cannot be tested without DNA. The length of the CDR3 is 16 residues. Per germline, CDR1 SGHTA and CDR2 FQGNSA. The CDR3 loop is CASSPPVRGGSYEQYF.

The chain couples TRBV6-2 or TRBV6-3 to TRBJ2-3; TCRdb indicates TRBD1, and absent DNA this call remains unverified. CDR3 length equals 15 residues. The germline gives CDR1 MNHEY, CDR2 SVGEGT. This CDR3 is CASTLTGPRADTQYF.

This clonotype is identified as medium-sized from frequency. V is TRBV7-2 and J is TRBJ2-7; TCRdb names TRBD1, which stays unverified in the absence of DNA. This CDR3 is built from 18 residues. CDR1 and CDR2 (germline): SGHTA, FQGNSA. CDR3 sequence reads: CASSTQGSDTESSYEQYF. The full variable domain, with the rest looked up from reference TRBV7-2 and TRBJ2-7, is GAGVSQSPSNKVTEKGKDVELRCDPISGHTALYWYRQSLGQGLEFLIYFQGNSAPDKSGLPSDRFSAERTGGSVSTLTIQRTQQEDSAVYLCASSTQGSDTESSYEQYFGPGTRLTVT.

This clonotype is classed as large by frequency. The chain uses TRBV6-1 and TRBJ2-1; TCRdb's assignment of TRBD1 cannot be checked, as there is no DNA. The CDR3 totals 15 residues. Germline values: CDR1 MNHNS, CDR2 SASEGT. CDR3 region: CASSLPGQMNNEQFF.